The next 31 T cell receptor beta chains were all read from a single sample in a study of human T cells and chemical hapten exposure. As to time point: pre-sensitization, week 0. Noted treatment: therapeutic diphenylcyclopropenone sensitization with weekly scalp DPC. TCRdb ran MiXCR on the RACE reads and lists one entry per CDR3 protein. The sample contains about 68,000 distinct CDR3 sequences, approximately 9.9% of which appear only once. The sequencing used whole blood, collected in connection with sensitization to the hapten diphenylcyclopropenone (DPC). The receptor source for this set is a woman aged 50 to 65 with alopecia areata. Some clones in this sample may be carry-over from other donors' samples.

This chain links TRBV11-2 with TRBJ2-4, with 9 bases aligning to TRBD1. The ends lost 5 bases at V and 0 bases at J; junction bases unmatched: 5. CDR1 is SGHAT, CDR2 FQNNGV, per germline. This CDR3 is built from 16 residues. CDR3 DNA sequence: TGTGCCAGCAGCACCGGGACAGGGCTAGCCAAAAACATTCAGTACTTC. Protein: CASSTGTGLAKNIQYF.

There are a few counts of this clonotype. This sequence joins TRBV29-1 and TRBJ2-3, with TRBD2 matching 10 bases. CDR1 is SQVTM, CDR2 ANQGSEA, per germline. The CDR3 is 16 amino acids. V shed 4 bases, J shed 2 bases, and the junction held 9 bases outside the gene matches. The CDR3 region has the DNA TGCAGCGTTGTGGGCCTAGCGGGGGCCGACACAGATACGCAGTATTTT. Its translation: CSVVGLAGADTDTQYF.

The table lists this clonotype with a few counts. The V gene is TRBV5-1, the J gene TRBJ1-1, with D tentatively TRBD1 (6 bases). The CDR3 totals 15 residues. The germline V and J ends were trimmed by 4 bases and 3 bases, with 16 bases remaining between them. Germline CDR1 reads SGHRS; CDR2 reads YFSETQ. CDR3: CASSPRQVRDTEAFF. The CDR3 DNA is TGCGCCAGCAGCCCCCGACAGGTTCGCGACACTGAAGCTTTCTTT.

This clonotype was picked up a small number of times. The CDR3 loop reads CASSTGPRKAFF. The DNA of the CDR3 is TGTGCCAGCAGCACCGGGCCCCGAAAGGCTTTCTTT. V is TRBV5-6 and J is TRBJ1-1, with D unresolved. This CDR3 spans 12 amino acids. Trimming took 4 bases from V and 11 from J, leaving 15 bases between them. Per germline, CDR1 SGHDT and CDR2 YYEEEE.

The table lists this clonotype with a few counts. The chain employs TRBV12-3 or TRBV12-4 and TRBJ2-1; no reliable D call. V gave up 3 bases and J gave up 4 bases, with 16 bases separating them. The CDR3 totals 16 residues. The CDR3 region has the DNA TGTGCCAGCAGTTTGGGCCCAACTCCTAGGTACAATGAGCAGTTCTTC. Protein: CASSLGPTPRYNEQFF.

The table lists this clonotype with many counts. The rearrangement uses TRBV20-1 and TRBJ2-7; 7 nucleotides match TRBD2. Germline trimming cut 6 bases from V and 7 bases from J; bases unmatched to any gene: 6. The germline V gene encodes CDR1 DFQATT and CDR2 SNEGSKA (reference sequence). The CDR3 spans 11 residues. The CDR3 loop reads CSARSGKEQYF. DNA of the CDR3: TGCAGTGCCCGAAGCGGGAAAGAGCAGTACTTC.

This clonotype was counted at least ten times. This chain connects TRBV5-1 to TRBJ2-6, with D hard to call. V lost 2 bases and J 0 bases, leaving 6 bases between the germline ends. The CDR3 consists of 15 residues. Germline-derived CDR1 and CDR2 are SGHRS and YFSETQ. CDR3 residues: CASSFRASGANVLTF. CDR3 in DNA: TGCGCCAGCAGCTTTCGAGCCTCTGGGGCCAACGTCCTGACTTTC. Looking up the rest from reference TRBV5-1 and TRBJ2-6 gives the full variable domain: KAGVTQTPRYLIKTRGQQVTLSCSPISGHRSVSWYQQTPGQGLQFLFEYFSETQRNKGNFPGRFSGRQFSNSRSEMNVSTLELGDSALYLCASSFRASGANVLTFGAGSRLTVL.

This clonotype was detected a few times. V is TRBV6-6 and J is TRBJ1-4, with a weak D call TRBD1 (6 bases). Trimming stripped 2 bases from V and 6 bases from J, with 10 bases between. The CDR3 has 14 amino acids. Germline V gene lookup returns CDR1 MNHNY and CDR2 SVGAGI (reference sequence). CDR3 sequence (DNA): TGTGCCAGCAGTTACGGGGGGCCGGATGAAAAACTGTTTTTT. It translates to CASSYGGPDEKLFF.

In regard to this clonotype: The junction differs from germline at one of its ends, possibly a read error. This chain joins TRBV18 and TRBJ2-2, with 7 bases aligning to TRBD1. Germline CDR1 is KGHSH and CDR2 is LQKENI. This CDR3 region has 17 residues. The CDR3 coding sequence is TGTGTCAGCTCACCAATGACTACAGGGGTGAACACCGGGGAGCTGTTTTTT. It is translated as CVSSPMTTGVNTGELFF.

This clonotype occurred many times. The chain couples TRBV6-5 to TRBJ1-6, with 8 bases matching TRBD1. The ends lost 5 bases at V and 5 bases at J; junction bases unmatched: 2. Germline loops: CDR1 MNHEY, CDR2 SVGAGI. The CDR3 is 14 residues long. Here the CDR3 reads CASSTRGHNSPLHF. CDR3 nucleotide sequence: TGTGCCAGCAGTACCAGGGGGCATAATTCACCCCTCCACTTT.

The chain employs TRBV5-1 and TRBJ2-6; 11 bases align to TRBD2. This CDR3 contains 17 residues. The germline V gene has CDR1 SGHRS and CDR2 YFSETQ. J was trimmed by 2 bases and V by 4 bases; bases with no gene match: 5. The CDR3 spells CASSQTSGATGANVLTF. The CDR3, as DNA: TGCGCCAGCAGCCAGACTAGCGGGGCTACTGGGGCCAACGTCCTGACTTTC. The full variable domain, rest sourced from reference TRBV5-1 and TRBJ2-6, is KAGVTQTPRYLIKTRGQQVTLSCSPISGHRSVSWYQQTPGQGLQFLFEYFSETQRNKGNFPGRFSGRQFSNSRSEMNVSTLELGDSALYLCASSQTSGATGANVLTFGAGSRLTVL.

The V call is TRBV7-3, the J call TRBJ2-1; D uncertain. CDR1 is SGHTA, CDR2 FQGTGA, per germline. The CDR3 spans 16 residues. V lost 1 base, J lost 0 bases, and 10 bases lay in between. The CDR3 protein is CASSLIGGSSYNEQFF. CDR3 DNA sequence: TGTGCCAGCAGCTTAATCGGCGGTAGCTCCTACAATGAGCAGTTCTTC.

The chain links TRBV14 to TRBJ2-2; weak D call: TRBD2 (6 bases). This CDR3 has 16 residues. Germline V gene lookup returns CDR1 SGHDN and CDR2 FVKESK. V gave up 4 bases and J gave up 1 base, with 13 bases separating them. Written as DNA, the CDR3 is TGTGCCAGCAGCCTATTTAGCGGATTGAACACCGGGGAGCTGTTTTTT. Its translation is CASSLFSGLNTGELFF.

The sample holds many counts of this clonotype. The chain uses TRBV7-2 and TRBJ2-1; the match to TRBD2 covers 11 bases. The V and J ends lost 6 bases and 0 bases, in that order; junction bases with no gene match: 4. Germline V lookup: CDR1 SGHTA, CDR2 FQGNSA. The CDR3 sequence is 16 residues long. CDR3 DNA sequence: TGTGCCAGCAGACGACTAGCGGGGAGCTCCTACAATGAGCAGTTCTTC. This gives the protein CASRRLAGSSYNEQFF.

The chain uses TRBV7-2 and TRBJ2-1, with D hard to call. The V end was cut by 2 bases, the J end by 7 bases, with 6 bases between. The CDR3 has 12 residues. Germline CDR1 and CDR2: SGHTA and FQGNSA. The chain's CDR3 is CASSLNVNEQFF. CDR3 DNA: TGTGCCAGCAGCTTAAACGTAAATGAGCAGTTCTTC.

In its sample, this clonotype was seen many times. The CDR3 loop is CASSPPGGTARYNEQFF. Here the CDR3 DNA reads TGTGCCAGCTCACCACCGGGTGGGACGGCCCGCTACAATGAGCAGTTCTTC. V usage is TRBV18 and J usage is TRBJ2-1, with D perhaps given as TRBD1 or TRBD2 (5 bases each). This CDR3 has 17 residues. Looked up from germline, CDR1 is KGHSH and CDR2 is LQKENI. V shed 0 bases and J shed 3 bases, with 15 bases lying between them.

In this sample, this clonotype turned up a few times. V is TRBV18 and J is TRBJ1-4; 12 bases are shared with TRBD1. This CDR3 is built from 15 residues. Germline V CDR1 and CDR2: KGHSH, LQKENI. With 4 bases clipped from V and 8 bases from J, the junction kept 5 bases outside the gene matches. The CDR3 DNA sequence: TGTGCCAGCTCACTGGGGACAGGGGGCGGCGAAAAACTGTTTTTT. Translated: CASSLGTGGGEKLFF.

This clonotype was seen repeatedly, ten times or more. The rearrangement joins TRBV7-2 to TRBJ2-7, with 10 bases identical to TRBD1. The CDR3 sequence is 14 residues long. Germline lookup yields CDR1 SGHTA and CDR2 FQGNSA. CDR3 sequence reads: CASGPGTGVSEQYF. CDR3 DNA: TGTGCTTCAGGCCCAGGGACAGGGGTATCCGAGCAGTACTTC.

The V and J genes are TRBV11-1 and TRBJ2-1; a possible D gene is TRBD2 (5 bases). CDR1 is SGHAT and CDR2 is FQDESV in the germline V gene (reference sequence). The CDR3 has 14 amino acids. V was shortened by 0 bases and J by 2 bases, with 5 bases between the two germline ends. The CDR3 loop is CASSLAGTYNEQFF. The CDR3 DNA follows: TGTGCCAGCAGCTTAGCCGGGACCTACAATGAGCAGTTCTTC. Based on the CDR3 plus reference TRBV11-1 and TRBJ2-1, the full variable domain is EAEVAQSPRYKITEKSQAVAFWCDPISGHATLYWYRQILGQGPELLVQFQDESVVDDSQLPKDRFSAERLKGVDSTLKIQPAELGDSAMYLCASSLAGTYNEQFFGPGTRLTVL.

This chain connects TRBV24-1 to TRBJ2-3; D not certain. The CDR3 is made up of 18 amino acids. Between the trimmed V and J ends, which lost 2 bases and 0 bases, there was a span of 17 bases. Germline V gene data show CDR1 as KGHDR and CDR2 as SFDVKD. CDR3 amino acids: CATSDSPQAHVSTDTQYF. In nucleotides, the CDR3 is TGTGCCACCAGTGATTCCCCCCAGGCGCATGTGAGCACAGATACGCAGTATTTT.

Notes on this clonotype: The missing conserved phenylalanine or tryptophan at the end of this CDR3 makes a read error likely. J is TRBJ2-7 and V is TRBV27, with 14 bases identical to TRBD2. The length of the CDR3 is 15 residues. Looked up from germline, CDR1 is MNHEY and CDR2 is SMNVEV (reference sequence). V lost 6 bases, J lost 0 bases, and 1 base stayed unmatched. The CDR3 reads CASRGLAGVSYEQYS. DNA of the CDR3: TGTGCCAGCAGGGGACTAGCGGGGGTCTCCTACGAGCAGTACTCC.

This clonotype has a handful of counts. The J gene is TRBJ2-1, the V gene TRBV18; TRBD2 is a possible D gene (5 bases). V lost 0 bases, J lost 7 bases, and 16 bases lay in between. The germline CDR1 and CDR2 sequences are KGHSH and LQKENI. The CDR3 runs to 16 residues. CDR3 coding DNA: TGTGCCAGCTCACCACCTAAATACGACGGGGTGAATGAGCAGTTCTTC. Residues: CASSPPKYDGVNEQFF.

This clonotype occurred once. V gene TRBV7-2 combines with J gene TRBJ1-1; a possible D gene is TRBD1 (5 bases). The CDR3 is 14 residues long. Germline values: CDR1 SGHTA, CDR2 FQGNSA. Trimming pared 2 bases from V and 1 base from J, leaving 8 bases between. The DNA for the CDR3 is TGTGCCAGCAGCTTACAGGGTTGGAACACTGAAGCTTTCTTT. Amino acid sequence: CASSLQGWNTEAFF. Supplemented by reference TRBV7-2 and TRBJ1-1, the full variable domain reads GAGVSQSPSNKVTEKGKDVELRCDPISGHTALYWYRQSLGQGLEFLIYFQGNSAPDKSGLPSDRFSAERTGGSVSTLTIQRTQQEDSAVYLCASSLQGWNTEAFFGQGTRLTVV.

This rearrangement joins TRBV20-1 to TRBJ2-7; D is perhaps TRBD1 (5 bases). Germline CDR1 is DFQATT and CDR2 is SNEGSKA (reference sequence). V lost 5 bases to trimming and J lost 6 bases, with 14 bases between them. There are 12 residues in the CDR3. CDR3 residues: CSAARQLIEQYF. CDR3 in DNA: TGCAGTGCTGCGCGACAGCTTATCGAGCAGTACTTC.

This clonotype has a handful of counts. The chain recombines TRBV2 with TRBJ2-3; weak D call: TRBD1 (5 bases). V was cut by 6 bases and J by 1 base, with 14 bases left in between. This CDR3 is built from 15 residues. Germline V gene sequence: CDR1 SNHLY, CDR2 FYNNEI. This chain's CDR3 is CASSRTDRRTDTQYF. CDR3 nucleotides: TGTGCCAGCAGCCGTACTGACAGACGCACAGATACGCAGTATTTT.

This clonotype was observed a few times. The chain employs TRBV20-1 and TRBJ1-5; tentative D call: TRBD1 (6 bases). The CDR3 spans 14 residues. Germline V gene sequence: CDR1 DFQATT, CDR2 SNEGSKA (reference sequence). The V end lost 6 bases, the J end lost 7 bases, and 19 bases lay between the germline ends. For the CDR3, the DNA is TGCAGTGCCACCCGGGGACAATACAACCAGCCCCAGCATTTT. Its protein product is CSATRGQYNQPQHF.

There are many counts of this clonotype. The chain is built from TRBV20-1 and TRBJ2-6; D ambiguous. Germline CDR1 DFQATT, CDR2 SNEGSKA (reference sequence). The CDR3 is made up of 14 amino acids. The V gene lost 1 base and the J gene lost 0 bases, with 4 bases spanning the gap. The CDR3 DNA sequence: TGCAGTGCTAGAGTAGGCTCTGGGGCCAACGTCCTGACTTTC. Amino acid sequence: CSARVGSGANVLTF.

The rearrangement joins TRBV2 to TRBJ2-7, with 15 bases aligning to TRBD2. The CDR3 consists of 16 residues. V trimming: 4 bases; J trimming: 5 bases; junction bases outside the gene matches: 6. Germline V gene data show CDR1 as SNHLY and CDR2 as FYNNEI. Here the CDR3 DNA reads TGTGCCAGCAGTGTCCGGACTAGCGGGAGGGCTGACGAGCAGTACTTC. Amino acid sequence: CASSVRTSGRADEQYF.

This clonotype was counted ten times or more. The chain couples TRBV4-2 to TRBJ1-6; D not certain. The CDR3 runs to 17 residues. V was shortened by 0 bases and J by 0 bases, with 9 bases between the two germline ends. Germline V CDR1 and CDR2: LGHNA, YNFKEQ. The CDR3 nucleotides are TGTGCCAGCAGCCAAGAACCGACTGCCTCCTATAATTCACCCCTCCACTTT. Encoded protein: CASSQEPTASYNSPLHF.

This clonotype was counted at least ten times. J is TRBJ2-3 and V is TRBV5-1; 9 bases agree with TRBD2. The CDR3 spans 17 residues. Germline CDR1 reads SGHRS; CDR2 reads YFSETQ. The V and J ends lost 0 bases and 2 bases, in that order; junction bases with no gene match: 7. CDR3 residues: CASSLAFTSGSTDTQYF. CDR3 in DNA: TGCGCCAGCAGCTTGGCCTTTACTAGCGGGTCCACAGATACGCAGTATTTT. The full variable domain, rest sourced from reference TRBV5-1 and TRBJ2-3, is KAGVTQTPRYLIKTRGQQVTLSCSPISGHRSVSWYQQTPGQGLQFLFEYFSETQRNKGNFPGRFSGRQFSNSRSEMNVSTLELGDSALYLCASSLAFTSGSTDTQYFGPGTRLTVL.

This clonotype was detected a few times. The chain recombines TRBV9 with TRBJ1-4; D gene uncertain. This CDR3 is built from 15 residues. Germline V lookup: CDR1 SGDLS, CDR2 YYNGEE. V was clipped by 4 bases and J by 3 bases, with 13 bases between them. CDR3 region: CASSTLEGSNEKLFF. CDR3 nucleotides: TGTGCCAGCAGCACCCTTGAGGGCTCTAATGAAAAACTGTTTTTT.